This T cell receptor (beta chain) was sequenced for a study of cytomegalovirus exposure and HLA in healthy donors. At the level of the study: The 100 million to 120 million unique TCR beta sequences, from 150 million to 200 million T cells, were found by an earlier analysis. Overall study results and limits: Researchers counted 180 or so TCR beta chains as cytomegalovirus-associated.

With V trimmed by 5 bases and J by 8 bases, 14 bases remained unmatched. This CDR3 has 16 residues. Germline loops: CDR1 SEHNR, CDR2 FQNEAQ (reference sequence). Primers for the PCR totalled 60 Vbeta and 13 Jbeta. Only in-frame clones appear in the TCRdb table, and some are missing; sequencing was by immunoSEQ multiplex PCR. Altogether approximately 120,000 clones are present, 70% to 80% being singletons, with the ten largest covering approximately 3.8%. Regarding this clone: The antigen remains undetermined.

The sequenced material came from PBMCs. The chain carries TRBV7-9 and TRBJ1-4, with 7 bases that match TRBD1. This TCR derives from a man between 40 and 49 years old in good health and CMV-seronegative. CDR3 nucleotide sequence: TGTGCCAGCAGCCAGACAGGGCTCATTGAAGCAGAAAAACTGTTTTTT. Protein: CASSQTGLIEAEKLFF.